The 24 T cell receptor beta chains below come from one sample, sequenced in a study of human T cells and chemical hapten exposure. This sample's time point: patch test 1, 2 weeks after DPC sensitization. Treatment indicated: therapeutic diphenylcyclopropenone sensitization with weekly scalp DPC. TCRdb reanalysed the RACE reads using MiXCR and keeps one entry per CDR3 protein. The sample has roughly 100,000 distinct CDR3 sequences; 9.5% to 12% are singletons. The sequences come from whole blood, collected in connection with sensitization to the hapten diphenylcyclopropenone (DPC). The receptors were gathered from a middle-aged woman with alopecia areata. Some clones in this sample may be carry-over from other donors' samples.

J is TRBJ1-1 and V is TRBV11-3; D may be TRBD1 (5 bases). V was trimmed by 5 bases and J by 1 base, leaving 26 bases between them. Germline V gene lookup returns CDR1 SGHNT and CDR2 YENEEA. There are 19 residues in the CDR3. This CDR3 reads CASSPKVGGLRRKNTEAFF. The CDR3 DNA sequence: TGTGCCAGCAGCCCTAAGGTTGGGGGTTTGAGGAGGAAGAACACTGAAGCTTTCTTT.

This clonotype was counted ten times or more. The chain joins TRBV9 to TRBJ2-3; D is perhaps TRBD1 (5 bases). This CDR3 has 15 residues. Deletions cut 0 bases from V and 4 bases from J, with 12 bases between. CDR1 is SGDLS and CDR2 is YYNGEE in the germline V gene. The CDR3 DNA sequence: TGTGCCAGCAGCGTAGGAAACAGGATGGCAGATACGCAGTATTTT. Translation: CASSVGNRMADTQYF.

The rearrangement uses TRBV29-1 and TRBJ1-1; D is perhaps TRBD1 (5 bases). V shed 4 bases and J shed 10 bases, with 16 bases lying between them. CDR3 length: 12 amino acids. Germline V gene lookup returns CDR1 SQVTM and CDR2 ANQGSEA. The CDR3 is CSVAPGQGGAFF. CDR3 coding DNA: TGCAGCGTTGCCCCAGGCCAGGGTGGAGCTTTCTTT.

This clonotype was observed at least ten times. J is TRBJ1-1 and V is TRBV5-5, with D maybe TRBD1 (5 bases). There are 14 residues in the CDR3. Trimming removed 3 bases at V and 0 bases at J, with 9 bases between. CDR1 SGHKS and CDR2 YYEKEE come from the germline V gene (reference sequence). CDR3 DNA: TGTGCCAGCAGCTCGGGACCGATGAACACTGAAGCTTTCTTT. Amino acid sequence: CASSSGPMNTEAFF.

This clonotype was counted only a few times. The CDR3 DNA follows: TGTGCCAGCAGAGGAGGGGGCGGCGAGCAGTACTTC. Protein: CASRGGGGEQYF. The chain links TRBV27 to TRBJ2-7; D may be TRBD1 (7 bases). The germline V gene has CDR1 MNHEY and CDR2 SMNVEV (reference sequence). V lost 6 bases and J 6 bases, leaving 12 bases between the germline ends. The CDR3 is 12 amino acids.

This clonotype was seen just once. This rearrangement joins TRBV5-1 to TRBJ2-5, with D tentatively TRBD1 or TRBD2 (6 bases each). The CDR3 totals 17 residues. Germline lookup yields CDR1 SGHRS and CDR2 YFSETQ. Deletions cut 1 base from V and 5 bases from J, with 21 bases between. The CDR3 loop reads CASSLYGGGLIGETQYF. As DNA, the CDR3 is TGCGCCAGCAGCTTGTACGGAGGGGGATTGATTGGGGAGACCCAGTACTTC.

Ten or more counts support this clonotype. This chain links TRBV24-1 with TRBJ2-5; TRBD2 is a possible D gene (6 bases). V was pared by 7 bases and J by 5 bases, with 16 bases between. The CDR3 contains 14 residues. Per the germline V gene, CDR1 is KGHDR and CDR2 is SFDVKD. DNA of the CDR3: TGTGCCACCAGAGAAGTCGGGGGTAAGGAGACCCAGTACTTC. This codes for CATREVGGKETQYF.

This clonotype was recorded a few times. The genes are TRBV25-1 and TRBJ1-2; 7 bases agree with TRBD1. The germline V gene has CDR1 MGHDK and CDR2 SYGVNS. The length of the CDR3 is 15 residues. The V segment lost 4 bases and the J segment 9 bases; nucleotides outside the gene matches: 14. CDR3 sequence (DNA): TGTGCCAGCAGTGCCTCGGGACAGAGTCAATTCCGCTACACCTTC. Translation: CASSASGQSQFRYTF.

The V and J genes are TRBV14 and TRBJ2-1, with D perhaps given as TRBD1 or TRBD2 (6 bases each). The CDR3 consists of 16 residues. Deletions cut 4 bases from V and 4 bases from J, with 17 bases between. Germline loops: CDR1 SGHDN, CDR2 FVKESK. In nucleotides, the CDR3 is TGTGCCAGCAGCCCAATGGGGGCGGGATCGTACAATGAGCAGTTCTTC. Protein sequence: CASSPMGAGSYNEQFF.

J is TRBJ2-7 and V is TRBV2; a weak D match, TRBD1 (6 bases). Germline-derived CDR1 and CDR2 are SNHLY and FYNNEI. This CDR3 has 11 amino acids. V lost 11 bases and J 9 bases, leaving 17 bases between the germline ends. DNA of the CDR3: TGTGCCTCAAACCAGGGGCCGGGGCAGTACTTC. The encoded protein is CASNQGPGQYF. The full variable domain, completed using reference TRBV2 and TRBJ2-7, is EPEVTQTPSHQVTQMGQEVILRCVPISNHLYFYWYRQILGQKVEFLVSFYNNEISEKSEIFDDQFSVERPDGSNFTLKIRSTKLEDSAMYFCASNQGPGQYFGPGTRLTVT.

The chain joins TRBV12-3 or TRBV12-4 to TRBJ1-1; D gene unclear. The V and J ends lost 6 bases and 4 bases respectively, with 9 bases between them. This CDR3 comprises 12 residues. The CDR3 is CASRTWGTEAFF. CDR3 coding DNA: TGTGCCAGCAGAACTTGGGGCACTGAAGCTTTCTTT.

This clonotype was recorded many times. The chain has TRBV19 and TRBJ2-5, with D hard to call. Trimming removed 3 bases at V and 2 bases at J, with 10 bases between. CDR3 size: 14 residues. Germline lookup yields CDR1 LNHDA and CDR2 SQIVND (reference sequence). DNA for the CDR3: TGTGCCAGTAGTATGACGGCAGCGCAAGAGACCCAGTACTTC. Protein product: CASSMTAAQETQYF. Full variable domain (outside the CDR3, taken from reference TRBV19 and TRBJ2-5): DGGITQSPKYLFRKEGQNVTLSCEQNLNHDAMYWYRQDPGQGLRLIYYSQIVNDFQKGDIAEGYSVSREKKESFPLTVTSAQKNPTAFYLCASSMTAAQETQYFGPGTRLLVL.

This clonotype was picked up many times. V is TRBV19 and J is TRBJ2-1; D may match TRBD1 or TRBD2 (6 bases each). This CDR3 has 15 residues. V was shortened by 2 bases and J by 5 bases, with 13 bases between the two germline ends. Per germline, CDR1 LNHDA and CDR2 SQIVND (reference sequence). The CDR3 sequence: CASSIWGAYNNEQFF. The DNA of the CDR3 is TGTGCCAGTAGTATATGGGGGGCCTATAACAATGAGCAGTTCTTC.

The chain uses TRBV20-1 and TRBJ2-3; 8 positions agree with TRBD2. J gave up 4 bases and V 5 bases, and 14 bases lay outside the gene matches. The CDR3 is 16 amino acids. The germline gives CDR1 DFQATT, CDR2 SNEGSKA (reference sequence). This CDR3 reads CSAHKYFGGASDTQYF. The DNA of the CDR3 is TGCAGTGCTCATAAGTACTTCGGGGGGGCATCAGATACGCAGTATTTT.

The rearrangement uses TRBV29-1 and TRBJ1-1; 7 bases agree with TRBD1. CDR3 length equals 14 residues. The ends lost 6 bases at V and 4 bases at J; junction bases unmatched: 11. Per the germline V gene, CDR1 is SQVTM and CDR2 is ANQGSEA. CDR3 in DNA: TGCAGCGTCGCTGCCGGATCAGGGGGCACTGAAGCTTTCTTT. Translation gives CSVAAGSGGTEAFF.

This clonotype was seen ten or more times. The V gene is TRBV5-1, the J gene TRBJ2-1; 8 bases map to TRBD2. Trimming removed 0 bases from V and 9 bases from J; junction bases left unmatched: 8. The CDR3 loop spans 15 amino acids. CDR1 is SGHRS and CDR2 is YFSETQ in the germline V gene. CDR3 sequence reads: CASSLGPGGGSEQFF. DNA for the CDR3: TGCGCCAGCAGCTTGGGACCGGGAGGGGGTAGTGAGCAGTTCTTC. The full variable domain, its missing parts supplied by reference TRBV5-1 and TRBJ2-1, is KAGVTQTPRYLIKTRGQQVTLSCSPISGHRSVSWYQQTPGQGLQFLFEYFSETQRNKGNFPGRFSGRQFSNSRSEMNVSTLELGDSALYLCASSLGPGGGSEQFFGPGTRLTVL.

The rearrangement uses TRBV3-1 and TRBJ1-2; possible D gene TRBD1, 5 bases. The V end was cut by 3 bases, the J end by 8 bases, with 16 bases between. The germline CDR1 and CDR2 sequences are LGHDT and YNNKEL (reference sequence). The CDR3 runs 14 residues. The CDR3 DNA reads as TGTGCCAGCAGCCAGCCCGGGGCGAAGCGCGGCTACACCTTC. This sequence encodes CASSQPGAKRGYTF.

There are many counts of this clonotype. The rearrangement links TRBV9 to TRBJ1-5, with 7 bases that match TRBD1. V shed 4 bases and J 4 bases; nucleotides not matched to a gene: 5. Germline V CDR1 and CDR2: SGDLS, YYNGEE. This CDR3 spans 14 amino acids. The CDR3: CASSPTGVNQPQHF. The CDR3 DNA is TGTGCCAGCAGCCCCACAGGGGTTAATCAGCCCCAGCATTTT.

The sample holds many counts of this clonotype. This chain connects TRBV28 to TRBJ2-2, with D unclear. The ends were cut back, 7 bases at V and 4 bases at J, with 10 bases in the middle. The CDR3 loop spans 13 amino acids. Germline loops: CDR1 MDHEN, CDR2 SYDVKM. CDR3 coding DNA: TGTGCCAGCACCCCCGGCTTCACCGGGGAGCTGTTTTTT. Its translation: CASTPGFTGELFF.

This chain joins TRBV29-1 and TRBJ2-1; D unresolved. The V end was cut by 7 bases, the J end by 2 bases, with 6 bases between. Per the germline V gene, CDR1 is SQVTM and CDR2 is ANQGSEA. This CDR3 spans 11 amino acids. This CDR3 reads CSARPYNEQFF. The DNA of the CDR3 is TGCAGCGCGAGGCCCTACAATGAGCAGTTCTTC.

The chain links TRBV30 to TRBJ2-7; possibly TRBD1 for D (6 bases). CDR3 length equals 11 residues. Germline lookup yields CDR1 GTSNPN and CDR2 SVGIG (reference sequence). The germline V and J ends were trimmed by 5 bases and 5 bases, with 10 bases remaining between them. The CDR3 region has the DNA TGTGCCTGGGGGGACACTCACGAGCAGTACTTC. The encoded protein is CAWGDTHEQYF.

In its sample, this clonotype was seen a few times. The chain joins TRBV20-1 to TRBJ2-3; a weak D match, TRBD2 (7 bases). The CDR3 runs 14 residues. Germline V gives CDR1 DFQATT, CDR2 SNEGSKA (reference sequence). Trimming pared 5 bases from V and 7 bases from J, leaving 19 bases between. The CDR3 DNA reads TGCAGTGCTGCCCCAGGGGCGGGAGCCCATACGCAGTATTTT. It codes for CSAAPGAGAHTQYF.

This clonotype was found many times. The gene calls are TRBV20-1 and TRBJ2-1; weak D call: TRBD2 (6 bases). This CDR3 is built from 15 residues. Trimming took off 1 base at V and 3 bases at J, with 13 bases between the two ends. Germline CDR1 and CDR2: DFQATT and SNEGSKA (reference sequence). The CDR3 protein is CSARVSGQNYNEQFF. DNA of the CDR3: TGCAGTGCTAGAGTGAGCGGGCAGAACTACAATGAGCAGTTCTTC.

The V gene is TRBV29-1, the J gene TRBJ1-1, with D possibly TRBD1 on 5 matching bases. Trimming removed 3 bases from V and 6 bases from J, with 11 bases in between. The CDR3 has 12 amino acids. Germline CDR1 and CDR2: SQVTM and ANQGSEA. CDR3 bases: TGCAGCGTTGAGGGGCAAATCTCTGAAGCTTTCTTT. It yields the protein CSVEGQISEAFF.